This T cell receptor (beta chain) came from a study of T cells expressing NK-cell markers. About the research overall: Seven of the eight sequenced donors were HCMV-seropositive; one was seronegative.

TCRdb reprocessed the 5' RACE reads, with one entry per CDR3 protein and no DNA. The sample features approximately 420,000 distinct CDR3 sequences, with about 10% in its top ten. The CDR3 has 14 amino acids. Germline CDR1 reads MNHEY; CDR2 reads SVGAGI. The sequence came from a woman in her fifties or sixties in good health. The V call is TRBV6-5, the J call TRBJ2-5; as DNA is missing, the TRBD2 call by TCRdb cannot be tested. The specimen sequenced was blood T cells: a sorted CD56 or NKG2C T cell subset, CD4+ or CD8+ T cells, or bulk PBMC T cells (not recorded which). CDR3 sequence: CASSPSARAETQYF.